The entry that follows covers one T cell receptor beta chain sequence. Germline V lookup: CDR1 SQVTM, CDR2 ANQGSEA. Between the trimmed V and J ends, which lost 2 bases and 0 bases, there was a span of 7 bases. CDR3 size: 13 residues. TCRdb's copy holds only in-frame clones and misses some; the assay was immunoSEQ multiplex PCR. The sample includes over 150,000 clones, approximately 94% of them seen just once. These data originate in a study of control samples from healthy donors and cancer patients. V and J are TRBV29-1 and TRBJ1-1; possibly TRBD1 for D (5 bases). The clonotype was recovered from a woman in her late teens or twenties in good health. The source material was blood. CDR3 nucleotides: TGCAGCGTTGAAAGGGGCATGAACACTGAAGCTTTCTTT. Translation: CSVERGMNTEAFF. Based on the CDR3 plus reference TRBV29-1 and TRBJ1-1, the full variable domain is SAVISQKPSRDICQRGTSLTIQCQVDSQVTMMFWYRQQPGQSLTLIATANQGSEATYESGFVIDKFPISRPNLTFSTLTVSNMSPEDSSIYLCSVERGMNTEAFFGQGTRLTVV.